This T cell receptor beta chain was retrieved from a study of blood T cell repertoires in COVID-19. Study as a whole: Both acute and convalescent COVID-19 samples were obtained from the United States, Italy and Spain. In each case, the material was cDNA or gDNA derived from T cells, B-cell-depleted T cells, or PBMCs.

The table came from immunoSEQ multiplex PCR; TCRdb's copy has only in-frame clones and leaves some out. The table shows 80,000 or so clones, with about nine tenths occurring only once. CDR1 and CDR2 from the germline V gene are SGDLS and YYNGEE. Trimming took 3 bases from V and 0 from J, leaving 6 bases between them. The CDR3 length is 13 residues. Sequencing input: peripheral blood. This clonotype was obtained from a human donor in a cohort sampled during active COVID-19. J is TRBJ1-1 and V is TRBV9; D is perhaps TRBD1 (5 bases). CDR3 residues: CASSEGMNTEAFF. DNA for the CDR3: TGTGCCAGCAGCGAGGGGATGAACACTGAAGCTTTCTTT.